This TCR beta chain derives from a study of blood T cell repertoires in COVID-19. Study overall: Samples taken during acute and convalescent COVID-19 were collected in the United States, Italy and Spain.

In the authors' workflow: It was from reference gene primer amplification that nucleated cell counts were estimated. Measured with immunoSEQ multiplex PCR; TCRdb has only the in-frame clones, and not every one. V and J calls plus clone size are reproduced from that table; the DNA served to infer D and trimming. The sample lists roughly 500,000 clones, approximately 90% occurring once. Participant-given clinical history determined each cohort assignment. In Cohort 3, a recovered donor had either two negative PCRs, clearance, or symptom resolution. V lost 8 bases, J lost 0 bases, and 8 bases lay in between. CDR1 is LNHNV and CDR2 is YYDKDF in the germline V gene (reference sequence). The CDR3 covers 13 residues.

This sequence originates from a woman between 40 and 50 years old who had recovered from COVID-19. The chain combines TRBV15 with TRBJ2-1, with D maybe TRBD2 (6 bases). Sequences were obtained from PBMCs or T cells enriched from blood (not recorded which). The CDR3 reads CATARDSYNEQFF. CDR3 nucleotide sequence: TGTGCCACCGCGCGGGACTCCTACAATGAGCAGTTCTTC.